Shown below are 30 T cell receptor beta chains from a single sample sequenced in a study of cytomegalovirus exposure and HLA in healthy donors. PCR amplification relied on 60 Vbeta primers (plus 13 Jbeta primers). TCRdb's table, derived via immunoSEQ multiplex PCR, lists solely in-frame clones and lacks some. The table includes about 200,000 clones, 70% to 85% detected once. Source material: PBMCs. The receptors were gathered from a boy younger than 10 in good health and CMV-seronegative.

This chain links TRBV6-1 with TRBJ1-5; no reliable D call. V was shortened by 0 bases and J by 7 bases, with 13 bases between the two germline ends. CDR1 MNHNS and CDR2 SASEGT come from the germline V gene. There are 15 residues in the CDR3. The CDR3 DNA is TGTGCCAGCAGTGAAGCGCGCCTACAGTCCCAGCCCCAGCATTTT. This encodes CASSEARLQSQPQHF.

This chain connects TRBV13 to TRBJ2-7, with 8 bases aligning to TRBD1. The germline CDR1 and CDR2 sequences are PRHDT and FYEKMQ (reference sequence). Unmatched junction bases numbered 17, after V lost 4 bases and J lost 6 bases. The CDR3 runs 17 residues. The CDR3: CASSSPRSGQGLVEQYF. DNA of the CDR3: TGTGCCAGCAGCTCACCCAGATCAGGACAGGGATTAGTCGAGCAGTACTTC. Complete variable domain (other parts from reference TRBV13 and TRBJ2-7): AAGVIQSPRHLIKEKRETATLKCYPIPRHDTVYWYQQGPGQDPQFLISFYEKMQSDKGSIPDRFSAQQFSDYHSELNMSSLELGDSALYFCASSSPRSGQGLVEQYFGPGTRLTVT.

The rearrangement joins TRBV7-3 to TRBJ2-7; D may be TRBD2 (6 bases). The CDR3 contains 15 residues. Per the germline V gene, CDR1 is SGHTA and CDR2 is FQGTGA. Trimming left V 4 bases short and J 0 bases short, with 13 bases between. This chain's CDR3 is CASSSGGGSSYEQYF. The CDR3 nucleotides read TGTGCCAGCAGCTCCGGGGGTGGGAGCTCCTACGAGCAGTACTTC.

This CDR3 reads CASSSSRGGDDNQPQHF. CDR3 in DNA: TGTGCCAGCAGCTCCTCCCGTGGCGGGGACGACAATCAGCCCCAGCATTTT. The chain combines TRBV7-9 with TRBJ1-5; D possibly corresponds to TRBD1 (5 bases). CDR3 length: 17 amino acids. Germline V CDR1 and CDR2: SEHNR, FQNEAQ (reference sequence). The V and J ends lost 4 bases and 3 bases respectively, with 19 bases between them. Based on the CDR3 plus reference TRBV7-9 and TRBJ1-5, the full variable domain is DTGVSQNPRHKITKRGQNVTFRCDPISEHNRLYWYRQTLGQGPEFLTYFQNEAQLEKSRLLSDRFSAERPKGSFSTLEIQRTEQGDSAMYLCASSSSRGGDDNQPQHFGDGTRLSIL.

The chain employs TRBV11-1 and TRBJ2-1; the match to TRBD2 covers 7 bases. The CDR3 extends over 16 amino acids. Trimming at V came to 0 bases and at J to 0 bases, leaving 2 bases not matched to a gene. In germline, CDR1 is SGHAT, CDR2 FQDESV (reference sequence). The CDR3 reads CASSLAGGGSYNEQFF. CDR3 nucleotides: TGTGCCAGCAGCTTAGCGGGCGGGGGCTCCTACAATGAGCAGTTCTTC.

V and J are TRBV7-9 and TRBJ2-7; 8 nucleotides line up with TRBD2. Trimming removed 4 bases from V and 4 bases from J; junction bases left unmatched: 6. There are 14 residues in the CDR3. CDR1 is SEHNR and CDR2 is FQNEAQ in the germline V gene (reference sequence). The CDR3 DNA reads TGTGCCAGCAGCTACCGTAGCGGGGAGTACGAGCAGTACTTC. Protein product: CASSYRSGEYEQYF.

V usage is TRBV4-1 and J usage is TRBJ2-3; 9 bases align to TRBD2. J was trimmed by 3 bases and V by 1 base; bases with no gene match: 11. This CDR3 comprises 18 residues. CDR1 is MGHRA and CDR2 is YSYEKL in the germline V gene. The CDR3 loop is CASSQGIILAGWTDTQYF. The CDR3 DNA follows: TGCGCCAGCAGCCAAGGCATCATCCTAGCGGGGTGGACAGATACGCAGTATTTT.

The chain joins TRBV5-1 to TRBJ2-3; 13 nucleotides align to TRBD2. The ends lost 0 bases at V and 3 bases at J; junction bases unmatched: 1. Germline V gene sequence: CDR1 SGHRS, CDR2 YFSETQ. The CDR3 covers 16 residues. In nucleotides, the CDR3 is TGCGCCAGCAGCTTGGGACTAGCGGGGGGAACAGATACGCAGTATTTT. Amino acids: CASSLGLAGGTDTQYF.

The CDR3 region is CAWRDGSEQYF. DNA for the CDR3: TGTGCCTGGAGGGATGGGAGCGAGCAGTACTTC. The V call is TRBV30, the J call TRBJ2-7; tentative D call: TRBD2 (5 bases). Trimming removed 3 bases from V and 6 bases from J, with 9 bases in between. The CDR3 is 11 residues long. Germline V gene lookup returns CDR1 GTSNPN and CDR2 SVGIG (reference sequence).

J is TRBJ2-2 and V is TRBV18; 7 nucleotides line up with TRBD1. Trimming removed 3 bases from V and 3 bases from J; junction bases left unmatched: 4. The CDR3 runs to 15 residues. Looked up from germline, CDR1 is KGHSH and CDR2 is LQKENI. The chain's CDR3 is CASSPFTGDTGELFF. DNA of the CDR3: TGTGCCAGCTCACCCTTTACAGGGGACACCGGGGAGCTGTTTTTT.

The V and J genes are TRBV6-1 and TRBJ2-7, with D unclear. This CDR3 spans 12 amino acids. Germline-derived CDR1 and CDR2 are MNHNS and SASEGT. The V end was cut by 2 bases, the J end by 3 bases, with 5 bases between. The CDR3 loop reads CASSETFYEQYF. The CDR3 DNA reads TGTGCCAGCAGTGAAACTTTCTACGAGCAGTACTTC.

The V and J genes are TRBV2 and TRBJ2-7; weak D call: TRBD2 (5 bases). Germline V lookup: CDR1 SNHLY, CDR2 FYNNEI. The CDR3 has 14 amino acids. The V gene lost 6 bases and the J gene lost 6 bases, with 18 bases spanning the gap. The DNA for the CDR3 is TGTGCCAGCAGGAGGGTGGGCAGAGGGAGCGAGCAGTACTTC. The encoded protein is CASRRVGRGSEQYF.

The gene calls are TRBV2 and TRBJ2-5, with 8 nucleotides matching TRBD1. The V gene's germline CDR1 is SNHLY and CDR2 FYNNEI. The CDR3 is 11 amino acids. Trimming at V came to 8 bases and at J to 5 bases, leaving 1 base not matched to a gene. CDR3 in DNA: TGTGCCAGCGACAGGGGTGAGACCCAGTACTTC. This sequence encodes CASDRGETQYF.

The chain employs TRBV9 and TRBJ2-3; 10 nucleotides align to TRBD1. The CDR3 is made up of 14 amino acids. V gave up 4 bases and J gave up 6 bases; unmatched junction bases: 5. Germline assignment: CDR1 SGDLS and CDR2 YYNGEE. The CDR3, as DNA: TGTGCCAGCAGCCCCTGGGACAGGGGTGATACGCAGTATTTT. Translating it yields CASSPWDRGDTQYF.

The chain carries TRBV19 and TRBJ2-3; 12 bases align to TRBD2. There are 15 residues in the CDR3. The V gene's germline CDR1 is LNHDA and CDR2 SQIVND (reference sequence). V lost 10 bases, J lost 1 base, and 6 bases stayed unmatched. This CDR3 reads CATSRTSGGTDTQYF. For the CDR3, the DNA is TGTGCCACCTCGCGGACTAGCGGGGGCACAGATACGCAGTATTTT.

The gene calls are TRBV4-1 and TRBJ2-7; tentative D call: TRBD2 (6 bases). The CDR3 loop spans 17 amino acids. Germline values: CDR1 MGHRA, CDR2 YSYEKL. Trimming removed 4 bases at V and 0 bases at J, with 19 bases between. CDR3 loop: CASSLRYFVGSSYEQYF. CDR3 DNA sequence: TGCGCCAGCAGCCTACGGTACTTCGTCGGGAGCTCCTACGAGCAGTACTTC.

The chain is built from TRBV27 and TRBJ1-1; a possible D gene is TRBD1 (5 bases). This CDR3 comprises 13 residues. CDR1 MNHEY and CDR2 SMNVEV come from the germline V gene (reference sequence). V was trimmed by 8 bases and J by 5 bases, leaving 15 bases between them. The chain's CDR3 is CASWGGGLTEAFF. The DNA for the CDR3 is TGTGCCAGCTGGGGGGGAGGGTTGACTGAAGCTTTCTTT.

The chain recombines TRBV10-1 with TRBJ1-5; 10 bases line up with TRBD1. The J segment lost 7 bases and the V segment lost 6 bases, leaving 6 bases of the junction unmatched. The CDR3 is made up of 14 amino acids. CDR1 is WNHNN and CDR2 is SYGVQD in the germline V gene (reference sequence). The CDR3 sequence is CASRDRGLRQPQHF. The CDR3 nucleotides read TGCGCCAGCAGAGACAGGGGGCTCCGGCAGCCCCAGCATTTT.

This sequence joins TRBV5-1 and TRBJ2-5; TRBD1 matches 7 bases. The CDR3 runs 15 residues. Germline values: CDR1 SGHRS, CDR2 YFSETQ. V was clipped by 4 bases and J by 5 bases; unmatched bases: 11. The CDR3: CASSPGAGGEETQYF. The CDR3 bases are TGCGCCAGCAGCCCCGGGGCAGGGGGTGAGGAGACCCAGTACTTC.

This clone was picked up one time. The chain couples TRBV5-1 to TRBJ1-3, with 7 bases identical to TRBD1. The CDR3 has 15 amino acids. Germline CDR1 SGHRS, CDR2 YFSETQ. The V gene end was trimmed by 1 base and the J gene end by 1 base; junction bases not matched to a gene: 2. The CDR3 coding sequence is TGCGCCAGCAGCTTGACAGGGGCTTCTGGAAACACCATATATTTT. The encoded protein is CASSLTGASGNTIYF.

The V call is TRBV18, the J call TRBJ1-2; D is unresolved. V gave up 3 bases and J gave up 2 bases, with 10 bases separating them. The CDR3 consists of 14 residues. Germline V lookup: CDR1 KGHSH, CDR2 LQKENI. DNA for the CDR3: TGTGCCAGCTCACCCCAGGATTTGAACTATGGCTACACCTTC. Translating it yields CASSPQDLNYGYTF.

The rearrangement uses TRBV5-1 and TRBJ1-2, with TRBD1 matching over 9 bases. V was pared by 2 bases and J by 2 bases, with 4 bases of the junction left unmatched. The CDR3 covers 15 residues. Germline V gives CDR1 SGHRS, CDR2 YFSETQ. The CDR3 region is CASSLTGGPNYGYTF. In DNA, the CDR3 is TGCGCCAGCAGCTTAACAGGGGGCCCAAACTATGGCTACACCTTC.

This chain links TRBV7-2 with TRBJ2-1; 7 bases map to TRBD1. The length of the CDR3 is 17 residues. Germline CDR1 is SGHTA and CDR2 is FQGNSA. V lost 3 bases to trimming and J lost 4 bases; unmatched junction nucleotides: 12. The CDR3 sequence: CASSFRRGQAIYNEQFF. In nucleotides, the CDR3 is TGTGCCAGCAGCTTTAGGCGCGGACAGGCGATTTACAATGAGCAGTTCTTC.

This chain uses TRBV27 with TRBJ1-6; D is uncertain. The length of the CDR3 is 15 residues. From germline, CDR1 is MNHEY and CDR2 SMNVEV (reference sequence). V dropped 0 bases and J dropped 7 bases, with 10 bases sitting between them. This chain's CDR3 is CASSLSQSRNSPLHF. The CDR3 bases are TGTGCCAGCAGTTTATCGCAAAGCCGGAATTCACCCCTCCACTTT.

The rearrangement uses TRBV19 and TRBJ2-7, with a tentative D call TRBD2 (6 bases). This CDR3 contains 13 residues. The V and J ends lost 5 bases and 9 bases respectively, with 17 bases between them. Germline assignment: CDR1 LNHDA and CDR2 SQIVND (reference sequence). As DNA, the CDR3 is TGTGCCAGTAGTTCCTATAGCGGAGGTGTGCAGTACTTC. It specifies CASSSYSGGVQYF.

The J gene is TRBJ2-7, the V gene TRBV4-1; possibly TRBD2 for D (5 bases). Trimming removed 3 bases from V and 0 bases from J, with 21 bases in between. Germline V CDR1 and CDR2: MGHRA, YSYEKL. This CDR3 is 18 amino acids long. The CDR3: CASSHGRRSASSSYEQYF. CDR3 in DNA: TGCGCCAGCAGCCATGGAAGGCGTAGCGCCTCCAGCTCCTACGAGCAGTACTTC.

The rearrangement links TRBV2 to TRBJ1-1; 8 bases align to TRBD1. This CDR3 spans 15 amino acids. The germline CDR1 and CDR2 sequences are SNHLY and FYNNEI. Trimming removed 4 bases from V and 5 bases from J; junction bases left unmatched: 9. This chain's CDR3 is CASSAAGGGNTEAFF. The DNA of the CDR3 is TGTGCCAGCAGTGCTGCAGGGGGCGGGAATACTGAAGCTTTCTTT. The entire variable domain, with the rest obtained from reference TRBV2 and TRBJ1-1, is as follows: EPEVTQTPSHQVTQMGQEVILRCVPISNHLYFYWYRQILGQKVEFLVSFYNNEISEKSEIFDDQFSVERPDGSNFTLKIRSTKLEDSAMYFCASSAAGGGNTEAFFGQGTRLTVV.

The chain employs TRBV7-2 and TRBJ2-1, with 13 nucleotides matching TRBD2. CDR3 length equals 16 residues. Germline V gene sequence: CDR1 SGHTA, CDR2 FQGNSA. Losses at the gene ends were 1 base for V and 11 bases for J; bases not matched to a gene: 8. CDR3 DNA sequence: TGTGCCAGCAGCTTAGGCGGAGCACTAGCGGGGGGGCAGCAGTTCTTC. This translates into CASSLGGALAGGQQFF.

The J gene is TRBJ2-1, the V gene TRBV7-9; D call uncertain. Germline CDR1 is SEHNR and CDR2 is FQNEAQ (reference sequence). Trimming removed 6 bases from V and 8 bases from J, with 11 bases in between. CDR3 length: 12 residues. CDR3 loop: CASRSAGDEQFF. The CDR3 DNA reads as TGTGCCAGCAGGTCCGCCGGAGATGAGCAGTTCTTC.

V usage is TRBV6-6 and J usage is TRBJ1-3; maybe TRBD1 (5 bases). Germline values: CDR1 MNHNY, CDR2 SVGAGI (reference sequence). This CDR3 region has 16 residues. V lost 5 bases, J lost 1 base, and 15 bases lay in between. DNA for the CDR3: TGTGCCAGCAGTGGCCCGCAGGGACTTTCTGGAAACACCATATATTTT. Amino acid sequence: CASSGPQGLSGNTIYF.